The TCR beta chain described here comes from a study of human T cells and chemical hapten exposure. Time point here: healthy volunteer bleed at 6 weeks. It was from unfractionated whole blood that total RNA was extracted. Individual cDNA molecules (in the library) carried attached unique molecular identifiers. Each CDR3 protein is one row after TCRdb ran MiXCR on the RACE reads. The sample lists over 35,000 distinct CDR3 sequences; 3.5% to 4% were seen once. This clonotype was counted ten times or more. The CDR3 covers 17 residues. V was shortened by 0 bases and J by 3 bases, with 17 bases between the two germline ends. The germline V gene has CDR1 PRHDT and CDR2 FYEKMQ (reference sequence).

This TCR came from a human donor in good health. Some clones in this sample may be carry-over from other donors' samples. The sequencing sample was made of whole blood. The J gene is TRBJ2-5, the V gene TRBV13; possible D gene TRBD2, 5 bases. The CDR3 loop is CASSLGLGEWKKETQYF. DNA for the CDR3: TGTGCCAGCAGCTTAGGCCTTGGGGAGTGGAAAAAAGAGACCCAGTACTTC.